What follows describes a single T cell receptor beta chain. The record originates from a study of OX40 agonist ivuxolimab in advanced cancers. Study context: Of the participants, around 43% had some prior anti-PD-1, anti-PD-L1 or anti-CTLA-4 therapy, which was allowed.

Method: immunoSEQ multiplex PCR; TCRdb's copy keeps in-frame clones and lacks some. Of fewer than 30,000 clones in the sample, roughly 86% were seen once. V was clipped by 5 bases and J by 4 bases; unmatched bases: 6. The CDR3 totals 13 residues. Germline CDR1 and CDR2: SGHDT and YYEEEE. Samples of blood were obtained at baseline, on cycle 4 day 1, and on cycle 7 day 1. The specimen comprised CD4+ or CD8+ T cells sorted from blood, sampled in a trial of the OX40 agonist ivuxolimab. V gene TRBV5-6 combines with J gene TRBJ2-7; 7 bases are shared with TRBD2. The TCR was taken from an adult with an advanced solid tumor such as melanoma, head and neck, liver or kidney cancer. Here the CDR3 DNA reads TGTGCCAGCAGAATTAGCGGGTTGTACGAGCAGTACTTC. This sequence encodes CASRISGLYEQYF.